This passage covers 28 T cell receptor beta chains from one sample sequenced in a study. Via MiXCR, TCRdb re-called the 5' RACE reads, giving one row per CDR3 protein. The data show 20,000 to 25,000 distinct CDR3 sequences, with more than 25% seen just once and less than 2.5% held by the top ten. Sequencing used tumor-infiltrating naive CD4+ T cells sorted from the breast tumor. Regarding subset: naive CD4+ T cells, CD4+CD45RA+CD25-. These receptors were collected from a female donor with breast cancer.

This clonotype was detected many times. This chain links TRBV5-5 with TRBJ1-1; 8 bases line up with TRBD1. Looked up from germline, CDR1 is SGHKS and CDR2 is YYEKEE (reference sequence). The CDR3 runs 14 residues. The ends lost 5 bases at V and 2 bases at J; junction bases unmatched: 5. The CDR3 protein is CASSDRGGNTEAFF. The DNA for the CDR3 is TGTGCCAGCAGTGACAGGGGTGGAAACACTGAAGCTTTCTTT. The full variable domain, in which reference TRBV5-5 and TRBJ1-1 provide the parts outside the CDR3, is DAGVTQSPTHLIKTRGQQVTLRCSPISGHKSVSWYQQVLGQGPQFIFQYYEKEERGRGNFPDRFSARQFPNYSSELNVNALLLGDSALYLCASSDRGGNTEAFFGQGTRLTVV.

V usage is TRBV24-1 and J usage is TRBJ2-3, with 9 bases matching TRBD2. With 2 bases clipped from V and 6 bases from J, the junction kept 5 bases outside the gene matches. Germline V CDR1 and CDR2: KGHDR, SFDVKD. The CDR3 totals 15 residues. CDR3 sequence: CATSDWGSGSDTQYF. CDR3 in DNA: TGTGCCACCAGTGATTGGGGTAGCGGGAGTGATACGCAGTATTTT.

Details on this clonotype: A much larger clone differs from this one at a single base, so this may be a read error. CDR3 sequence (DNA): TGTGCCAGCAGCCGTGAAATGGGATATCAGCCCCAGCAGTTT. Translation gives CASSREMGYQPQQF. The rearrangement uses TRBV3-1 and TRBJ1-5; D remains ambiguous. This CDR3 is 14 amino acids long. Germline CDR1 LGHDT, CDR2 YNNKEL (reference sequence).

This clonotype is termed medium-sized. This chain uses TRBV20-1 with TRBJ1-1; 8 positions match TRBD1. The CDR3 consists of 14 residues. Germline V gene sequence: CDR1 DFQATT, CDR2 SNEGSKA (reference sequence). J gave up 0 bases and V 2 bases, and 2 bases lay outside the gene matches. The CDR3 DNA reads TGCAGTGCTAGACAGGGGGCTTTGAACACTGAAGCTTTCTTT. This gives the protein CSARQGALNTEAFF.

This clonotype was picked up a small number of times. A much larger clone differs from this one at a single base, so this may be a read error. This sequence joins TRBV4-2 and TRBJ1-4, with D possibly matching TRBD1 (5 bases). Germline V CDR1 and CDR2: LGHNA, YNFKEQ. The CDR3 is 17 residues long. This CDR3 reads CASSHVLLPGGNEKLLF. CDR3 bases: TGTGCCAGCAGCCATGTTCTCCTCCCGGGGGGGAATGAAAAACTGCTTTTC.

In its sample, this clonotype was seen many times. The chain carries TRBV3-1 and TRBJ1-6; D gene ambiguous. V lost 2 bases, J lost 6 bases, and 8 bases lay in between. The CDR3 totals 14 residues. CDR1 and CDR2 (germline): LGHDT, YNNKEL (reference sequence). Written as DNA, the CDR3 is TGTGCCAGCAGCCAACTGGTCGGTAATTCACCCCTCCACTTT. It specifies CASSQLVGNSPLHF.

In its sample, this clonotype ranks as medium-sized (0.01 to 0.1%). This chain connects TRBV21-1 to TRBJ2-1; TRBD1 was called by the table and not checked on the DNA. TRBV21-1 is shown as a pseudogene. This CDR3 comprises 15 residues. The CDR3 nucleotides read TGTGCCAGCAGCAAAGGGGCGGGACGGGGCAATGAGCAGTTCTTC. Amino acids: CASSKGAGRGNEQFF.

This clonotype has ten or more counts. J is TRBJ1-5 and V is TRBV6-5, with D possibly TRBD1 on 5 matching bases. Germline CDR1 and CDR2: MNHEY and SVGAGI. V lost 0 bases and J lost 7, with 7 bases in between. The CDR3 runs to 13 residues. The CDR3 region is CASSYSGEQPQHF. CDR3 DNA sequence: TGTGCCAGCAGTTACTCAGGGGAACAGCCCCAGCATTTT.

This chain links TRBV20-1 with TRBJ1-2; D gene unclear. The CDR3 covers 13 residues. V lost 5 bases, J lost 4 bases, and 14 bases lay in between. Germline CDR1 is DFQATT and CDR2 is SNEGSKA (reference sequence). CDR3 nucleotide sequence: TGCAGTGCTTTCGACTCCTTAGTCTATGGCTACACCTTC. Protein product: CSAFDSLVYGYTF.

A single count supports this clonotype. The chain combines TRBV29-1 with TRBJ2-1; D may match TRBD1 or TRBD2 (6 bases each). The ends were cut back, 8 bases at V and 7 bases at J, with 21 bases in the middle. The CDR3 is made up of 14 amino acids. Per the germline V gene, CDR1 is SQVTM and CDR2 is ANQGSEA. CDR3: CSIRISGGGNEQFF. The CDR3 coding sequence is TGCAGCATCAGGATTAGCGGAGGGGGTAATGAGCAGTTCTTC.

In this sample, this clonotype turned up many times. V usage is TRBV3-1 and J usage is TRBJ2-5; possibly TRBD2 for D (7 bases). Trimming stripped 8 bases from V and 5 bases from J, with 12 bases between. The CDR3 runs to 12 residues. Germline V gene sequence: CDR1 LGHDT, CDR2 YNNKEL (reference sequence). The CDR3 loop reads CASVGGPETQYF. The CDR3 bases are TGTGCCAGCGTCGGGGGGCCGGAGACCCAGTACTTC.

This clonotype is medium-sized within its sample. The J gene is TRBJ2-1, the V gene TRBV7-6; no firm D call. V was cut by 3 bases and J by 8 bases, with 14 bases left in between. This CDR3 comprises 14 residues. Germline V gene lookup returns CDR1 SGHVS and CDR2 FNYEAQ. Written as DNA, the CDR3 is TGTGCCAGCAGCTTCCTTAAGGGTGGGGATGAGCAGTTCTTC. Its protein product is CASSFLKGGDEQFF.

This clonotype has ten or more counts. This chain connects TRBV9 to TRBJ2-1; D uncertain. The ends were cut back, 3 bases at V and 0 bases at J, with 13 bases in the middle. Germline-derived CDR1 and CDR2 are SGDLS and YYNGEE. The CDR3 runs to 16 residues. The CDR3 region has the DNA TGTGCCAGCAGCGCCCACTCGCGTAGCTCCTACAATGAGCAGTTCTTC. Protein product: CASSAHSRSSYNEQFF.

This clonotype was counted many times. V and J are TRBV5-5 and TRBJ1-5, with unresolved D. There are 13 residues in the CDR3. Germline CDR1 is SGHKS and CDR2 is YYEKEE (reference sequence). V gave up 0 bases and J gave up 4 bases, with 5 bases separating them. The CDR3 DNA follows: TGTGCCAGCAGCTTGGAAAGGAATCAGCCCCAGCATTTT. Translated: CASSLERNQPQHF.

The chain uses TRBV2 and TRBJ1-2, with a possible D match to TRBD1 (5 bases). Trimming left V 5 bases short and J 5 bases short, with 24 bases between. Germline V gene data show CDR1 as SNHLY and CDR2 as FYNNEI. The CDR3 contains 17 residues. The CDR3 spells CASSPMAGFGTTYGYTF. DNA for the CDR3: TGTGCCAGCAGTCCAATGGCGGGTTTCGGGACTACGTATGGCTACACCTTC.

Ten or more counts support this clonotype. The chain couples TRBV30 to TRBJ2-1; TRBD2 is a possible D gene (5 bases). Germline CDR1 is GTSNPN and CDR2 is SVGIG (reference sequence). The CDR3 spans 11 residues. The germline V and J ends were trimmed by 5 bases and 8 bases, with 10 bases remaining between them. Written as DNA, the CDR3 is TGTGCCTGGGGACTTTCGCATGAGCAGTTCTTC. As protein: CAWGLSHEQFF.

This rearrangement joins TRBV3-1 to TRBJ2-7; D is undetermined. The germline V gene encodes CDR1 LGHDT and CDR2 YNNKEL (reference sequence). This CDR3 spans 13 amino acids. V was shortened by 1 base and J by 3 bases, with 7 bases between the two germline ends. The CDR3 sequence: CASSQGKGYEQYF. CDR3 nucleotides: TGTGCCAGCAGCCAAGGCAAGGGCTACGAGCAGTACTTC.

The chain has TRBV20-1 and TRBJ2-7; no definite D call. This CDR3 has 11 residues. CDR1 is DFQATT, CDR2 SNEGSKA, per germline (reference sequence). Trimming shortened V by 4 bases and J by 9 bases, and 13 bases separated the two germline ends. In nucleotides, the CDR3 is TGCAGTGCTAAAACCCGCTTTGGGCAGTACTTC. Amino acid sequence: CSAKTRFGQYF.

This clonotype ranks as medium-sized. The V and J genes are TRBV4-2 and TRBJ2-6; D may be TRBD1 (5 bases). Per germline, CDR1 LGHNA and CDR2 YNFKEQ. Trimming shortened V by 2 bases and J by 1 base, and 6 bases separated the two germline ends. The CDR3 has 15 residues. The CDR3 loop reads CASSQTGSGANVLTF. CDR3 sequence (DNA): TGTGCCAGCAGCCAAACAGGATCTGGGGCCAACGTCCTGACTTTC.

This clonotype was recorded a few times. The chain joins TRBV7-9 to TRBJ2-1; D is undetermined. V was cut by 8 bases and J by 7 bases, with 9 bases left in between. The CDR3 loop spans 11 amino acids. Germline assignment: CDR1 SEHNR and CDR2 FQNEAQ (reference sequence). CDR3 protein: CASGGRNEQFF. The CDR3 region has the DNA TGTGCCAGCGGTGGGCGGAATGAGCAGTTCTTC.

Comment on this clonotype: A read error may explain this, as a much larger clone is one base away. The rearrangement uses TRBV18 and TRBJ1-5; D uncertain. Per the germline V gene, CDR1 is KGHSH and CDR2 is LQKENI. With 2 bases removed from V and 5 bases from J, the gap between germline ends came to 13 bases. This CDR3 comprises 15 residues. This chain's CDR3 is CASSPAGRHHQPQHF. CDR3 nucleotides: TGTGCCAGCTCACCAGCGGGAAGGCATCATCAGCCCCAGCATTTT.

The chain uses TRBV4-1 and TRBJ1-2, with a tentative D call TRBD1 (5 bases). CDR1 is MGHRA, CDR2 YSYEKL, per germline. V lost 4 bases to trimming and J lost 6 bases, with 12 bases between them. The CDR3 is made up of 13 amino acids. CDR3 protein: CASSLWGLHGYTF. CDR3 bases: TGCGCCAGCAGCCTGTGGGGGTTGCATGGCTACACCTTC.

Details on this clonotype: A much larger clone sits a single nucleotide away, making a read error possible. As the CDR3 is not closed by the conserved phenylalanine or tryptophan, this likely results from a read error. The chain has TRBV6-5 and TRBJ2-3; D might be TRBD1 (5 bases). The CDR3 runs 17 residues. CDR1 and CDR2 from the germline V gene are MNHEY and SVGAGI. Trimming left V 2 bases short and J 2 bases short, with 17 bases between. The CDR3 region has the DNA TGTGCCAGCAGTTACGCGGCGCCCGGCAGGGACACAGATACGCAGTATCTT. It yields the protein CASSYAAPGRDTDTQYL.

This clonotype was seen many times. One end of the junction varies from germline; a read error may be responsible. J is TRBJ2-7 and V is TRBV6-1, with a weak D call TRBD2 (5 bases). The CDR3 length is 13 residues. CDR1 is MNHNS, CDR2 SASEGT, per germline. CDR3 in DNA: TGTGCCAGCCGTGAGGCAAGCGAGGGCGAGCAGTACTTC. It translates to CASREASEGEQYF.

This clonotype occurred many times. A read error may be the cause here, since a much bigger clone is one base away. The CDR3: CAGSLTRTEAFF. For the CDR3, the DNA is TGTGCCGGCAGCTTAACCCGGACTGAAGCTTTCTTT. The chain couples TRBV7-9 to TRBJ1-1; D gene uncertain. This CDR3 comprises 12 residues. Germline V gives CDR1 SEHNR, CDR2 FQNEAQ (reference sequence).

This clonotype is medium-sized in the sample. The V call is TRBV11-2, the J call TRBJ1-2; D is uncertain. This CDR3 is built from 14 residues. V lost 2 bases to trimming and J lost 3 bases, with 10 bases between them. Per the germline V gene, CDR1 is SGHAT and CDR2 is FQNNGV. CDR3 protein: CASSLLYKDYGYTF. CDR3 sequence (DNA): TGTGCCAGCAGCTTATTATACAAGGACTATGGCTACACCTTC.

This chain connects TRBV7-6 to TRBJ2-7; a possible D gene is TRBD1 (6 bases). CDR1 SGHVS and CDR2 FNYEAQ come from the germline V gene. V was shortened by 5 bases and J by 2 bases, with 16 bases between the two germline ends. The CDR3 has 15 amino acids. DNA of the CDR3: TGTGCCAGCAGCCGCGACCCCGGGACAACCTACGAGCAGTACTTC. Its protein product is CASSRDPGTTYEQYF.

The chain carries TRBV2 and TRBJ2-7; 10 nucleotides match TRBD2. The V and J ends lost 8 bases and 2 bases, in that order; junction bases with no gene match: 9. CDR1 SNHLY and CDR2 FYNNEI come from the germline V gene. This CDR3 is 15 amino acids long. In nucleotides, the CDR3 is TGTGCCAGCGGCCCCGGGACTAGCGACACCTACGAGCAGTACTTC. It yields the protein CASGPGTSDTYEQYF.